This entry lists 12 T cell receptor beta chains sequenced from one sample in a study of shared clonotypes between healthy human individuals. Produced via immunoSEQ multiplex PCR; TCRdb's table is partial and in-frame only. The sample holds approximately 2,300,000 clones; just under 95% are singletons and the top ten take around 0.35%. The sample taken for sequencing was naive CD4+ T cells from PBMCs. Subset indicated: CD45RA+ positively selected. Source of these receptors: a man younger than 35 in good health. Some clones in this sample may be carry-over from other donors' samples.

The chain couples TRBV19 to TRBJ2-6, with 7 bases that match TRBD2. Trimming at V came to 7 bases and at J to 8 bases, leaving 11 bases not matched to a gene. Germline lookup yields CDR1 LNHDA and CDR2 SQIVND (reference sequence). The CDR3 is 15 amino acids. The CDR3 loop is CASIPRGGVTNVLTF. The CDR3 coding sequence is TGTGCCAGTATCCCTAGGGGAGGGGTGACCAACGTCCTGACTTTC.

V usage is TRBV2 and J usage is TRBJ2-5, with TRBD1 matching 7 bases. Germline CDR1 reads SNHLY; CDR2 reads FYNNEI. V gave up 1 base and J gave up 2 bases; unmatched junction bases: 1. The CDR3 is 14 residues long. The CDR3 sequence is CASSEGGQQETQYF. CDR3 DNA sequence: TGTGCCAGCAGTGAAGGGGGACAGCAAGAGACCCAGTACTTC.

The chain joins TRBV28 to TRBJ2-7; the D gene could be TRBD1 or TRBD2 (5 bases each). In germline, CDR1 is MDHEN, CDR2 SYDVKM. The CDR3 loop spans 14 amino acids. The V end lost 6 bases, the J end lost 4 bases, and 16 bases lay between the germline ends. The CDR3 nucleotides are TGTGCCAGCAGGCACTCGGGACGGACTTACGAGCAGTACTTC. The encoded protein is CASRHSGRTYEQYF. Combining the CDR3 with reference TRBV28 and TRBJ2-7 gives the whole variable domain DVKVTQSSRYLVKRTGEKVFLECVQDMDHENMFWYRQDPGLGLRLIYFSYDVKMKEKGDIPEGYSVSREKKERFSLILESASTNQTSMYLCASRHSGRTYEQYFGPGTRLTVT.

The chain uses TRBV2 and TRBJ2-5; D gene unclear. Germline V gives CDR1 SNHLY, CDR2 FYNNEI. The CDR3 consists of 12 residues. Trimming pared 5 bases from V and 3 bases from J, leaving 7 bases between. In nucleotides, the CDR3 is TGTGCCAGCAGTCGAGATGAAGAGACCCAGTACTTC. Its translation: CASSRDEETQYF. Variable domain in full (rest from reference TRBV2 and TRBJ2-5): EPEVTQTPSHQVTQMGQEVILRCVPISNHLYFYWYRQILGQKVEFLVSFYNNEISEKSEIFDDQFSVERPDGSNFTLKIRSTKLEDSAMYFCASSRDEETQYFGPGTRLLVL.

Worth noting for this clone: The identical CDR3 is also encoded by other nucleotide sequences in the sample. The chain recombines TRBV9 with TRBJ1-5; D uncertain. V was pared by 4 bases and J by 3 bases, with 11 bases between. The CDR3 spans 14 residues. The germline CDR1 and CDR2 sequences are SGDLS and YYNGEE. In nucleotides, the CDR3 is TGTGCCAGCAGCCCTCGGACGGACAATCAGCCCCAGCATTTT. This encodes CASSPRTDNQPQHF.

V and J are TRBV28 and TRBJ2-7; 7 nucleotides match TRBD1. In germline, CDR1 is MDHEN, CDR2 SYDVKM. Trimming at V came to 5 bases and at J to 7 bases, leaving 11 bases not matched to a gene. This CDR3 comprises 14 residues. As DNA, the CDR3 is TGTGCCAGCAGTCCCCGGACAGGAAAGAGGGAGCAGTACTTC. Its protein is CASSPRTGKREQYF.

About this clone: This specimen includes other DNA sequences encoding the same CDR3. The chain uses TRBV18 and TRBJ2-5; D is perhaps TRBD2 (5 bases). Germline V gives CDR1 KGHSH, CDR2 LQKENI. There are 14 residues in the CDR3. Trimming took 0 bases from V and 4 from J, leaving 9 bases between them. The CDR3 nucleotides read TGTGCCAGCTCACCACCGACGGGGAGAGAGACCCAGTACTTC. Translating gives CASSPPTGRETQYF.

The chain has TRBV6-5 and TRBJ2-3, with no clear D. The germline gives CDR1 MNHEY, CDR2 SVGAGI. Trimming shortened V by 8 bases and J by 1 base, and 10 bases separated the two germline ends. The CDR3 loop spans 13 amino acids. CDR3 DNA: TGTGCCAGCTATGTCGCGGGCACAGATACGCAGTATTTT. It is translated as CASYVAGTDTQYF.

This sequence joins TRBV5-1 and TRBJ2-7; D perhaps matches TRBD2 (6 bases). Per germline, CDR1 SGHRS and CDR2 YFSETQ. This CDR3 has 16 residues. V was clipped by 1 base and J by 2 bases, with 16 bases between them. The DNA for the CDR3 is TGCGCCAGCAGCTTGCGTCCTCCGGGAGAGGCCTACGAGCAGTACTTC. This sequence encodes CASSLRPPGEAYEQYF.

This clone was seen once. This rearrangement joins TRBV28 to TRBJ1-2; TRBD1 matches 9 bases. Germline CDR1 reads MDHEN; CDR2 reads SYDVKM. V trimming: 5 bases; J trimming: 6 bases; junction bases outside the gene matches: 7. CDR3 length: 14 residues. In DNA form, the CDR3 reads TGTGCCAGCAGTCGTGCCGGGACAGGGCATGGCTACACCTTC. It encodes CASSRAGTGHGYTF.

The V gene is TRBV9, the J gene TRBJ2-5, with D perhaps TRBD2 (5 bases). Trimming took off 3 bases at V and 5 bases at J, with 17 bases between the two ends. Germline V gives CDR1 SGDLS, CDR2 YYNGEE. There are 15 residues in the CDR3. CDR3 DNA: TGTGCCAGCAGCGGACCGTCTGCGGGTGGGGAGACCCAGTACTTC. Translation gives CASSGPSAGGETQYF.

This chain links TRBV2 with TRBJ2-5; 13 nucleotides agree with TRBD2. Trimming removed 4 bases from V and 2 bases from J; junction bases left unmatched: 4. The CDR3 is made up of 16 amino acids. The germline V gene encodes CDR1 SNHLY and CDR2 FYNNEI. The CDR3 spells CASSGTSGRRQETQYF. The CDR3 nucleotides read TGTGCCAGCAGTGGGACTAGCGGGAGAAGGCAAGAGACCCAGTACTTC.